Presented here are 24 T cell receptor beta chains from one specimen sequenced in a study of CD8 T cells in ankylosing spondylitis. Findings and limits, study-wide: For ankylosing spondylitis blood, a TCR beta motif of fewer than 10 highly homologous variants appeared characteristic.

TCRdb passed the 5' RACE reads through MiXCR, listing each CDR3 protein once. This table has some 140,000 distinct CDR3 sequences, about a sixth appearing once. These receptors have no known antigen. The sequenced sample consisted of blood, either unsorted or a sorted T cell fraction (not recorded which). The receptor source for this set is a male donor with ankylosing spondylitis.

This sequence joins TRBV6-5 and TRBJ2-3; D might be TRBD1 or TRBD2, each matching 5 bases. This CDR3 has 19 residues. CDR1 is MNHEY, CDR2 SVGAGI, per germline. V shed 4 bases and J shed 2 bases, with 25 bases lying between them. The CDR3 region has the DNA TGTGCCAGCAGTTCCTCCCTGGGACGTCCCGCAGCACACACAGATACGCAGTATTTT. Translated: CASSSSLGRPAAHTDTQYF.

This rearrangement joins TRBV20-1 to TRBJ2-1; 7 nucleotides agree with TRBD1. CDR3 length equals 14 residues. The trim removed 3 bases at V and 5 bases at J, leaving 7 bases unmatched. Germline V lookup: CDR1 DFQATT, CDR2 SNEGSKA (reference sequence). CDR3 residues: CSASVSGTDNEQFF. The CDR3 DNA reads as TGCAGTGCTAGTGTGTCCGGGACAGACAATGAGCAGTTCTTC.

This chain joins TRBV4-1 and TRBJ2-7; a weak D match, TRBD2 (6 bases). This CDR3 region has 15 residues. Deletions cut 0 bases from V and 0 bases from J, with 9 bases between. CDR1 and CDR2 (germline): MGHRA, YSYEKL. The CDR3 loop reads CASSQDLASSYEQYF. In nucleotides, the CDR3 is TGCGCCAGCAGCCAAGATCTAGCGAGCTCCTACGAGCAGTACTTC.

This clonotype was picked up a small number of times. The J gene is TRBJ1-4, the V gene TRBV7-8; D is unclear. CDR3 length: 12 residues. CDR1 and CDR2 from the germline V gene are SGHVS and FQNEAQ. Deletions cut 3 bases from V and 6 bases from J, with 5 bases between. The CDR3 is CASSFQDEKLFF. CDR3 nucleotides: TGTGCCAGCAGCTTCCAAGATGAAAAACTGTTTTTT.

The chain has TRBV9 and TRBJ2-3, with 7 bases matching TRBD2. CDR1 is SGDLS and CDR2 is YYNGEE in the germline V gene. After removal of 0 bases from V and 6 bases from J, the junction contained 4 bases not matched to a gene. The CDR3 covers 14 residues. The CDR3 is CASSVEGLRDTQYF. As DNA, the CDR3 is TGTGCCAGCAGCGTAGAGGGACTACGGGATACGCAGTATTTT.

This chain links TRBV12-3 or TRBV12-4 with TRBJ2-7; D is perhaps TRBD1 (6 bases). Trimming cost V 6 bases and J 3 bases, with 15 bases left between them. This CDR3 spans 14 amino acids. CDR3 nucleotide sequence: TGTGCCAGCAGCCGGCGACAGGAGCACTACGAGCAGTACTTC. Its translation: CASSRRQEHYEQYF.

This sequence joins TRBV4-1 and TRBJ2-7; D is possibly TRBD1 (6 bases). Germline CDR1 and CDR2: MGHRA and YSYEKL. The CDR3 extends over 15 amino acids. With 3 bases removed from V and 0 bases from J, the gap between germline ends came to 12 bases. CDR3 bases: TGCGCCAGCAGCCACGGGGACACCGGCTCCTACGAGCAGTACTTC. This encodes CASSHGDTGSYEQYF.

This clonotype was observed many times. The rearrangement joins TRBV29-1 to TRBJ2-1, with D unresolved. Germline V gives CDR1 SQVTM, CDR2 ANQGSEA. This CDR3 spans 11 amino acids. V was cut by 5 bases and J by 4 bases, with 6 bases left in between. CDR3 sequence: CSVTQYNEQFF. CDR3 in DNA: TGCAGCGTTACTCAGTACAATGAGCAGTTCTTC.

This chain links TRBV5-6 with TRBJ2-5; D perhaps matches TRBD1 (5 bases). The germline V gene has CDR1 SGHDT and CDR2 YYEEEE. The CDR3 length is 15 residues. V shed 5 bases and J shed 1 base, with 15 bases lying between them. In DNA, the CDR3 is TGTGCCAGCAGGCTACTGACAGCGATCCAAGAGACCCAGTACTTC. This encodes CASRLLTAIQETQYF.

This chain uses TRBV15 with TRBJ2-7; no clear D. The CDR3 is 16 residues long. Trimming removed 5 bases at V and 0 bases at J, with 17 bases between. Per the germline V gene, CDR1 is LNHNV and CDR2 is YYDKDF (reference sequence). The CDR3 nucleotides read TGTGCCACCAGCGGATCCCCGACCTTAAGCTCCTACGAGCAGTACTTC. Protein: CATSGSPTLSSYEQYF.

J is TRBJ2-1 and V is TRBV27; a possible D gene is TRBD2 (6 bases). CDR3 size: 14 residues. The germline V gene encodes CDR1 MNHEY and CDR2 SMNVEV (reference sequence). With 6 bases removed from V and 1 base from J, the gap between germline ends came to 10 bases. The CDR3 DNA reads TGTGCCAGCAGAGGTGGGAGGTCCTACAATGAGCAGTTCTTC. This sequence encodes CASRGGRSYNEQFF.

This clonotype appeared a few times. The V gene is TRBV7-9, the J gene TRBJ1-1; no reliable D call. With 1 base removed from V and 1 base from J, the gap between germline ends came to 10 bases. CDR1 and CDR2 (germline): SEHNR, FQNEAQ (reference sequence). The CDR3 contains 15 residues. CDR3 bases: TGTGCCAGCAGCTTAGAGCGGGAAGCGAACACTGAAGCTTTCTTT. Its translation: CASSLEREANTEAFF. Complete variable domain (other parts from reference TRBV7-9 and TRBJ1-1): DTGVSQNPRHKITKRGQNVTFRCDPISEHNRLYWYRQTLGQGPEFLTYFQNEAQLEKSRLLSDRFSAERPKGSFSTLEIQRTEQGDSAMYLCASSLEREANTEAFFGQGTRLTVV.

The chain is built from TRBV12-3 or TRBV12-4 and TRBJ2-7, with TRBD1 matching 8 bases. V was clipped by 6 bases and J by 4 bases; unmatched bases: 5. This CDR3 comprises 13 residues. CDR3 residues: CASSHQGAYEQYF. The CDR3 DNA sequence: TGTGCCAGCAGCCATCAGGGGGCTTACGAGCAGTACTTC.

J is TRBJ2-3 and V is TRBV19; D is uncertain. V lost 7 bases, J lost 6 bases, and 23 bases lay in between. CDR1 is LNHDA and CDR2 is SQIVND in the germline V gene (reference sequence). The CDR3 spans 16 residues. CDR3 loop: CASKNNLGRPMDTQYF. DNA of the CDR3: TGTGCCAGTAAAAACAATCTCGGCCGCCCCATGGATACGCAGTATTTT.

This clonotype was detected only a few times. The chain employs TRBV19 and TRBJ2-1; 12 nucleotides agree with TRBD2. With 7 bases clipped from V and 5 bases from J, the junction kept 12 bases outside the gene matches. This CDR3 comprises 17 residues. CDR1 LNHDA and CDR2 SQIVND come from the germline V gene (reference sequence). In nucleotides, the CDR3 is TGTGCCAGTAAAGGGCTAGCGGGAGGGCCCCGGGACAATGAGCAGTTCTTC. It specifies CASKGLAGGPRDNEQFF.

This clonotype was seen only a few times. J is TRBJ1-1 and V is TRBV9; tentatively, D is TRBD1 (6 bases). This CDR3 is 15 amino acids long. V lost 0 bases to trimming and J lost 5 bases, with 14 bases between them. The germline V gene has CDR1 SGDLS and CDR2 YYNGEE. Here the CDR3 DNA reads TGTGCCAGCAGCGTAGGTACGGACAGCGCAACTGAAGCTTTCTTT. Its protein product is CASSVGTDSATEAFF.

The chain uses TRBV7-3 and TRBJ1-5, with a weak D call TRBD1 (5 bases). V was trimmed by 2 bases and J by 8 bases, leaving 10 bases between them. The CDR3 is 13 residues long. Germline values: CDR1 SGHTA, CDR2 FQGTGA. The chain's CDR3 is CASSLFGGKPQHF. The CDR3 DNA reads as TGTGCCAGCAGCTTATTCGGGGGTAAGCCCCAGCATTTT.

This clonotype occurred once. The chain has TRBV12-3 or TRBV12-4 and TRBJ1-2; possibly TRBD1 for D (5 bases). This CDR3 spans 12 amino acids. The germline V and J ends were trimmed by 5 bases and 8 bases, with 12 bases remaining between them. This CDR3 is CASSPGGSGYTF. The CDR3 DNA follows: TGTGCCAGCAGTCCCGGGGGTTCGGGCTACACCTTC.

This clonotype occurred a few times. The rearrangement links TRBV27 to TRBJ1-5; 8 positions agree with TRBD1. The length of the CDR3 is 16 residues. Unmatched junction bases numbered 12, after V lost 5 bases and J lost 6 bases. Germline V gene data show CDR1 as MNHEY and CDR2 as SMNVEV (reference sequence). The CDR3 region has the DNA TGTGCCAGCAGTCCAACCTGGACAGGGAAGATTCAGCCCCAGCATTTT. This encodes CASSPTWTGKIQPQHF.

This clonotype occurred a few times. The chain carries TRBV5-6 and TRBJ2-2, with D unclear. The CDR3 sequence is 14 residues long. V was pared by 3 bases and J by 0 bases, with 6 bases between. The germline V gene has CDR1 SGHDT and CDR2 YYEEEE. CDR3 sequence: CASSYIANTGELFF. The CDR3 DNA sequence: TGTGCCAGCAGCTACATCGCGAACACCGGGGAGCTGTTTTTT.

The chain carries TRBV25-1 and TRBJ2-1; 14 bases are a match to TRBD2. Germline CDR1 reads MGHDK; CDR2 reads SYGVNS. Trimming removed 5 bases from V and 7 bases from J; junction bases left unmatched: 7. The CDR3 loop spans 16 amino acids. The chain's CDR3 is CASSLPGLAGVNEQFF. The DNA of the CDR3 is TGTGCCAGCAGTTTACCGGGACTAGCGGGAGTTAATGAGCAGTTCTTC.

The chain uses TRBV7-8 and TRBJ2-3, with a tentative D call TRBD2 (6 bases). Trimming stripped 5 bases from V and 2 bases from J, with 23 bases between. Germline V gene data show CDR1 as SGHVS and CDR2 as FQNEAQ. There are 18 residues in the CDR3. The CDR3 DNA reads as TGTGCCAGCAGCCCGAGACTCCCGGGAGACCAATACACAGATACGCAGTATTTT. It specifies CASSPRLPGDQYTDTQYF.

This clonotype was seen once. This chain links TRBV12-3 or TRBV12-4 with TRBJ2-2, with D uncertain. The V gene lost 7 bases and the J gene lost 1 base, with 4 bases spanning the gap. The CDR3 totals 12 residues. The CDR3 DNA is TGTGCCAGCATAGTGAACACCGGGGAGCTGTTTTTT. Its protein product is CASIVNTGELFF.

The V and J genes are TRBV5-1 and TRBJ1-2, with TRBD1 matching over 7 bases. CDR1 SGHRS and CDR2 YFSETQ come from the germline V gene. The CDR3 length is 14 residues. J gave up 4 bases and V 4 bases, and 7 bases lay outside the gene matches. The CDR3 here is CASSTTGVAYGYTF. The CDR3 nucleotides are TGCGCCAGCAGCACAACAGGGGTGGCCTATGGCTACACCTTC. The full variable domain, in which reference TRBV5-1 and TRBJ1-2 provide the parts outside the CDR3, is KAGVTQTPRYLIKTRGQQVTLSCSPISGHRSVSWYQQTPGQGLQFLFEYFSETQRNKGNFPGRFSGRQFSNSRSEMNVSTLELGDSALYLCASSTTGVAYGYTFGSGTRLTVV.